This is a list of T cell receptor beta chains from one sample in a study of blood T cell repertoires in COVID-19. The data were produced by immunoSEQ multiplex PCR, yet TCRdb's version contains in-frame clones alone and is incomplete. The table lists roughly 100,000 clones, 85% of them singletons. Input material: peripheral blood. The receptors derive from a man aged 50-59 years with acute or convalescent COVID-19. The CDR3 runs from the conserved cysteine through the conserved F or W. The order of the fields is J gene, V gene, D gene, clone size, CDR3 DNA, CDR3 protein. The D gene is left open where the match is weak. Not all rows give a size; the values are once, few, many and, for expanded clones, a class.

J gene: TRBJ1-5; V gene: TRBV27; D gene: NA; clone size: NA; CDR3 DNA: TGTGCCAGCAGTTTAGTCTTTTCCCATCAGCCCCAGCATTTT; CDR3 protein: CASSLVFSHQPQHF
J gene: TRBJ1-5; V gene: TRBV7-9; D gene: TRBD1; clone size: NA; CDR3 DNA: TGTGCCAGCAGCGGGACAGGGGGCGAATATCAGCCCCAGCATTTT; CDR3 protein: CASSGTGGEYQPQHF
J gene: TRBJ1-4; V gene: TRBV3-1/TRBV3-2; D gene: NA; clone size: NA; CDR3 DNA: TGTGCCAGCAGCCATAAATTTGGCATTAATGAAAAACTGTTTTTT; CDR3 protein: CASSHKFGINEKLFF
J gene: TRBJ1-3; V gene: TRBV10-3; D gene: NA; clone size: NA; CDR3 DNA: TGTGCCATCCGGGACTTGGAGGGAAACACCATATATTTT; CDR3 protein: CAIRDLEGNTIYF
J gene: TRBJ2-7; V gene: TRBV3-1/TRBV3-2; D gene: TRBD1; clone size: NA; CDR3 DNA: TGTGCCAGCAGCAGACAGGGGCCCTCCTACGAGCAGTACTTC; CDR3 protein: CASSRQGPSYEQYF
J gene: TRBJ2-7; V gene: TRBV4-1; D gene: TRBD2; clone size: few; CDR3 DNA: TGCGCCAGCAGCCCAGCGGGGCATAGCACCTACGAGCAGTACTTC; CDR3 protein: CASSPAGHSTYEQYF
J gene: TRBJ2-1; V gene: TRBV5-1; D gene: NA; clone size: NA; CDR3 DNA: TGCGCCAGCAGCTTGGGGCAGTACAATGAGCAGTTCTTC; CDR3 protein: CASSLGQYNEQFF
J gene: TRBJ2-2; V gene: TRBV7-3; D gene: TRBD1; clone size: NA; CDR3 DNA: TGTGCCAGCAGCTTAACCGGGACAGGGCAAACCGGGGAGCTGTTTTTT; CDR3 protein: CASSLTGTGQTGELFF
J gene: TRBJ2-1; V gene: TRBV7-3; D gene: TRBD2; clone size: NA; CDR3 DNA: TGTGCCAGCAGCTTACCAAAGAGGACTAGCGGTCAACTTGGGAGCTCCTACAATGAGCAGTTCTTC; CDR3 protein: CASSLPKRTSGQLGSSYNEQFF
J gene: TRBJ2-7; V gene: TRBV18; D gene: NA; clone size: NA; CDR3 DNA: TGTGCCAGCTCACACCGGGACACCTCCTACGAGCAGTACTTC; CDR3 protein: CASSHRDTSYEQYF
J gene: TRBJ1-5; V gene: TRBV5-5; D gene: NA; clone size: once; CDR3 DNA: TGTGCCAGCAGCTTGACGGGAAGCCCAAGCAATCAGCCCCAGCATTTT; CDR3 protein: CASSLTGSPSNQPQHF
J gene: TRBJ2-3; V gene: TRBV2; D gene: NA; clone size: NA; CDR3 DNA: TGTGCCAGCACCCGCGCGCGGGATACGCAGTATTTT; CDR3 protein: CASTRARDTQYF
J gene: TRBJ1-5; V gene: TRBV18; D gene: TRBD1; clone size: NA; CDR3 DNA: TGTGCCAGCTCACCACCGAGCCGGACAGGGGGCTCGAATCAGCCCCAGCATTTT; CDR3 protein: CASSPPSRTGGSNQPQHF
J gene: TRBJ2-2; V gene: TRBV10-3; D gene: NA; clone size: NA; CDR3 DNA: TGTGCCATCAGTCGTCCGGACACCGGGGAGCTGTTTTTT; CDR3 protein: CAISRPDTGELFF
J gene: TRBJ2-2; V gene: TRBV2; D gene: NA; clone size: NA; CDR3 DNA: TGTGCCAGCAGTGAATTGTCAGGGGTGAGCGGGGAGCTGTTTTTT; CDR3 protein: CASSELSGVSGELFF
J gene: TRBJ1-3; V gene: TRBV9; D gene: TRBD1; clone size: NA; CDR3 DNA: TGTGCCAGCAGGGGGACAGGAAACTCTGGAAACACCATATATTTT; CDR3 protein: CASRGTGNSGNTIYF
J gene: TRBJ2-1; V gene: TRBV28; D gene: TRBD2; clone size: NA; CDR3 DNA: TGTGCCAGCACACTAGCGGGAGAATTCGTTCCGTTCTTC; CDR3 protein: CASTLAGEFVPFF
J gene: TRBJ2-1; V gene: TRBV19; D gene: TRBD2; clone size: NA; CDR3 DNA: TGTGCCAGTAGCTCAGCGGGGGGGGCGGGTGAGCAGTTCTTC; CDR3 protein: CASSSAGGAGEQFF
J gene: TRBJ1-1; V gene: TRBV11-2; D gene: NA; clone size: NA; CDR3 DNA: TGTGCCAGCAGCTTAGATCCCACAGGGATGAACACTGAAGCTTTCTTT; CDR3 protein: CASSLDPTGMNTEAFF
J gene: TRBJ2-7; V gene: TRBV29-1; D gene: NA; clone size: NA; CDR3 DNA: TGCAGCGTTGCGAGGGAGGAATCCTACGAGCAGTACTTC; CDR3 protein: CSVAREESYEQYF
J gene: TRBJ1-5; V gene: TRBV14; D gene: NA; clone size: few; CDR3 DNA: TGTGCCAGCAGCCAAGGTACAGGGAGTCATCAGCCCCAGCATTTT; CDR3 protein: CASSQGTGSHQPQHF
J gene: TRBJ1-1; V gene: TRBV5-4; D gene: TRBD1; clone size: NA; CDR3 DNA: TGTGCCAGCAGCTCTTACGACAGGGAGGCTGAAGCTTTCTTT; CDR3 protein: CASSSYDREAEAFF
J gene: TRBJ2-2; V gene: TRBV19; D gene: TRBD1; clone size: NA; CDR3 DNA: TGTGCCAGTAATTCAGGGGGTAAAAAGCCCGGGGAGCTGTTTTTT; CDR3 protein: CASNSGGKKPGELFF
J gene: TRBJ2-3; V gene: TRBV5-1; D gene: NA; clone size: NA; CDR3 DNA: TGCGCCAGCAGCTTGGCGGCGGGCTCGGATACGCAGTATTTT; CDR3 protein: CASSLAAGSDTQYF
J gene: TRBJ2-4; V gene: TRBV5-1; D gene: TRBD1; clone size: NA; CDR3 DNA: TGCGCCAGCAGCTTGATCCCGGGGACAGGGGGCATTGTGGCCAAAAACATTCAGTACTTC; CDR3 protein: CASSLIPGTGGIVAKNIQYF
J gene: TRBJ1-6; V gene: TRBV5-1; D gene: NA; clone size: NA; CDR3 DNA: TGCGCCAGCAGCTTTTCCCTAGATAATTCACCCCTCCACTTT; CDR3 protein: CASSFSLDNSPLHF
J gene: TRBJ1-4; V gene: TRBV9; D gene: TRBD1; clone size: NA; CDR3 DNA: TGTGCCAGCAGCGCTTCCGGGACAGGGGCCGCAACTAATGAAAAACTGTTTTTT; CDR3 protein: CASSASGTGAATNEKLFF
J gene: TRBJ1-1; V gene: TRBV19; D gene: NA; clone size: NA; CDR3 DNA: TGTGCCAGTAGTATTGGCGGGGCCTGGAGGGACACTGAAGCTTTCTTT; CDR3 protein: CASSIGGAWRDTEAFF
J gene: TRBJ2-2; V gene: TRBV5-3; D gene: TRBD2; clone size: NA; CDR3 DNA: TGTGCCAGAACTAAAGCGGGAGGGAACACCGGGGAGCTGTTTTTT; CDR3 protein: CARTKAGGNTGELFF
J gene: TRBJ2-1; V gene: TRBV11-2; D gene: TRBD2; clone size: NA; CDR3 DNA: TGTGCCAGCACCCAGAAGGCGGGAGCGGGCGAGCAGTTCTTC; CDR3 protein: CASTQKAGAGEQFF
J gene: TRBJ1-2; V gene: TRBV5-1; D gene: TRBD1; clone size: NA; CDR3 DNA: TGCGCCAGCAGCTTGGGGCGGACCGACAGGGGAAACTATGGCTACACCTTC; CDR3 protein: CASSLGRTDRGNYGYTF
J gene: TRBJ2-7; V gene: TRBV12-3/TRBV12-4; D gene: TRBD1; clone size: few; CDR3 DNA: TGTGCCAGCCGGGGACAGGGGGCCTACGAGCAGTACTTC; CDR3 protein: CASRGQGAYEQYF
J gene: TRBJ2-3; V gene: TRBV2; D gene: TRBD2; clone size: NA; CDR3 DNA: TGTGCCAGCAGGCTAGCGGGAGGGCCGAGCACAGATACGCAGTATTTT; CDR3 protein: CASRLAGGPSTDTQYF
J gene: TRBJ2-7; V gene: TRBV3-1/TRBV3-2; D gene: NA; clone size: NA; CDR3 DNA: TGTGCCAGCAGCCAAGTCGTGGGGGCAGGTAGCTCCTACGAGCAGTACTTC; CDR3 protein: CASSQVVGAGSSYEQYF
J gene: TRBJ2-7; V gene: TRBV5-1; D gene: TRBD1; clone size: NA; CDR3 DNA: TGCGCCAGCAGCTTGGGACGGGACAGGGTCTCCTACGAGCAGTACTTC; CDR3 protein: CASSLGRDRVSYEQYF
J gene: TRBJ1-5; V gene: TRBV30; D gene: NA; clone size: NA; CDR3 DNA: TGTGCCTGGACGAGGAGGCTTAGCAATCAGCCCCAGCATTTT; CDR3 protein: CAWTRRLSNQPQHF
J gene: TRBJ2-1; V gene: TRBV24-1; D gene: TRBD2; clone size: few; CDR3 DNA: TGTGCCACCAGTCGCGGGGGTGATTACAATGAGCAGTTCTTC; CDR3 protein: CATSRGGDYNEQFF
J gene: TRBJ2-7; V gene: TRBV5-1; D gene: NA; clone size: NA; CDR3 DNA: TGCGCCAGCAGCTTCGGGTCCTACGAGCAGTACTTC; CDR3 protein: CASSFGSYEQYF
J gene: TRBJ1-6; V gene: TRBV27; D gene: TRBD1; clone size: NA; CDR3 DNA: TGTGCCAGACATTTCGGGGCATCGGACAGGAGCTCCTATAATTCACCCCTCCACTTT; CDR3 protein: CARHFGASDRSSYNSPLHF
J gene: TRBJ2-1; V gene: TRBV6-4; D gene: TRBD2; clone size: NA; CDR3 DNA: TGTGCCAGCAGTCTGACTAGCGGGGGGGCCAATGAGCAGTTCTTC; CDR3 protein: CASSLTSGGANEQFF
J gene: TRBJ2-2; V gene: TRBV9; D gene: NA; clone size: NA; CDR3 DNA: TGTGCCAGCAGCGTAGCAGTGACCGGGGAGCTGTTTTTT; CDR3 protein: CASSVAVTGELFF
J gene: TRBJ1-1; V gene: TRBV9; D gene: NA; clone size: NA; CDR3 DNA: TGTGCCAGCAGCGTATTTGAGGAGGCTGAAGCTTTCTTT; CDR3 protein: CASSVFEEAEAFF
J gene: TRBJ2-3; V gene: TRBV20-1; D gene: NA; clone size: NA; CDR3 DNA: TGCAGTGCTAATCAGGGAGATACGCAGTATTTT; CDR3 protein: CSANQGDTQYF